This is a list of T cell receptor beta chains from one sample in a study of cytomegalovirus exposure and HLA in healthy donors. The assay was immunoSEQ multiplex PCR, and TCRdb's table has in-frame clones only and misses some. The sample shows 95,000 to 150,000 clones, less than 80% of them seen only once. Sequencing was carried out using PBMCs. The receptors stem from a woman aged 45-65 years in good health and CMV-seronegative. Both conserved end residues are part of each CDR3. Fields, in order: V gene, D gene, J gene, CDR3 protein, CDR3 DNA. D genes are given only for firm matches.

v_gene: TRBV5-6; d_gene: -; j_gene: TRBJ2-5; CDR3aa: CASSPAGASETQYF; CDR3nt: TGTGCCAGCAGCCCGGCGGGGGCGTCAGAGACCCAGTACTTC
v_gene: TRBV4-3; d_gene: -; j_gene: TRBJ1-3; CDR3aa: CASSQTGWENTIYF; CDR3nt: TGCGCCAGCAGCCAGACAGGTTGGGAAAACACCATATATTTT
v_gene: TRBV7-9; d_gene: TRBD1; j_gene: TRBJ2-5; CDR3aa: CASSLTRQGQETQYF; CDR3nt: TGTGCCAGCAGCTTGACCCGACAGGGTCAGGAGACCCAGTACTTC
v_gene: TRBV11-2; d_gene: TRBD2; j_gene: TRBJ2-1; CDR3aa: CASSLAGTSGNEQFF; CDR3nt: TGTGCCAGCAGCTTAGCCGGGACTAGCGGCAATGAGCAGTTCTTC
v_gene: TRBV2; d_gene: -; j_gene: TRBJ2-4; CDR3aa: CASTDRRNIQYF; CDR3nt: TGTGCCAGCACCGACAGGAGAAACATTCAGTACTTC
v_gene: TRBV19; d_gene: TRBD1; j_gene: TRBJ2-2; CDR3aa: CASSRNRGTGELFF; CDR3nt: TGTGCCAGTAGTCGAAACAGGGGCACCGGGGAGCTGTTTTTT
v_gene: TRBV28; d_gene: -; j_gene: TRBJ1-5; CDR3aa: CASSLRAGSNQPQHF; CDR3nt: TGTGCCAGCAGTTTACGGGCAGGGAGCAATCAGCCCCAGCATTTT
v_gene: TRBV28; d_gene: TRBD2; j_gene: TRBJ2-5; CDR3aa: CASSLGGGGETQYF; CDR3nt: TGTGCCAGCAGTTTAGGGGGGGGAGGTGAGACCCAGTACTTC
v_gene: TRBV19; d_gene: TRBD1; j_gene: TRBJ1-5; CDR3aa: CASSTSDRALQPQHF; CDR3nt: TGTGCCAGTAGTACTTCGGACAGGGCCTTGCAGCCCCAGCATTTT
v_gene: TRBV10-2; d_gene: -; j_gene: TRBJ2-7; CDR3aa: CASSRLAYEQYF; CDR3nt: TGCGCCAGCAGTAGACTAGCCTACGAGCAGTACTTC